The entry that follows covers one T cell receptor beta chain sequence. The antigen remains undetermined. An end of the junction does not agree with germline; a read error may underlie this. The data are from a study of T cell repertoires in cytomegalovirus infection. As for the study in general: TCR beta signatures that were public indicated CMV infection and matching HLA type.

TCRdb used MiXCR to reprocess the reads, holding one entry per CDR3 protein. The repertoire has around 170,000 distinct CDR3 sequences, 17% of them found once; the top ten carry about 17%. Germline V gene lookup returns CDR1 DFQATT and CDR2 SNEGSKA (reference sequence). The CDR3 sequence is 14 residues long. Whole-study findings and limits: Summed public TCR beta family frequency identified CMV carriers bearing the relevant HLA. Clonotype analysis showed dominance of the ex vivo response by HLA-C-restricted CMV-specific TCR beta clonotypes.

The sequence came from a human donor in good health (CMV status not recorded). Some clones in this sample may be carry-over from other donors' samples. Sequencing was carried out using CD8+ T cells from PBMCs. The chain joins TRBV20-1 to TRBJ1-4, with 7 bases matching TRBD1. The CDR3 loop reads CSARDRVEPEKLFF. In nucleotides, the CDR3 is TGCAGTGCTCGAGACAGGGTCGAGCCTGAAAAACTGTTTTTT.